This TCR beta chain was obtained from a study of OX40 agonist ivuxolimab in advanced cancers. Whole-study context: Averaging roughly 60 years in age, with a range of about 23 to 80, the cohort was 82.7% male.

The ends were cut back, 4 bases at V and 2 bases at J, with 11 bases in the middle. This CDR3 region has 14 residues. The germline gives CDR1 SGHRS, CDR2 YFSETQ. Assay used: immunoSEQ multiplex PCR; TCRdb lists only in-frame clones, some missing. The data show tens of thousands of clones, about four fifths seen once. The sequence was collected from an adult with an advanced solid tumor such as melanoma, head and neck, liver or kidney cancer. The chain carries TRBV5-1 and TRBJ2-3; D is possibly TRBD2 (6 bases). The sample here was CD4+ or CD8+ T cells sorted from blood, taken in a trial of the OX40 agonist ivuxolimab. The CDR3, as DNA: TGCGCCAGCAGCCGCGGGATTCTCACAGATACGCAGTATTTT. It translates to CASSRGILTDTQYF.